In its sample, the clone carrying this T cell receptor beta chain was seen a few times. The antigen is undetermined. These data belong to a study of cytomegalovirus exposure and HLA in healthy donors. Study-wide context: The 120 validation repertoires, a later analysis reported, used the same platform as the 700 or so repertoires from the first cohort.

Study-level results: According to the study, around 160 TCR beta chains were cytomegalovirus-associated. Later, an analysis found that TCR clusters from the first cohort tended to co-occur in the 95 to 150 validation repertoires.

The assay was immunoSEQ multiplex PCR, and TCRdb's table has in-frame clones only and misses some. The sample holds 60,000 to 70,000 clones, approximately 90% seen once. The germline V gene has CDR1 GTSNPN and CDR2 SVGIG (reference sequence). Trimming shortened V by 2 bases and J by 2 bases, and 6 bases separated the two germline ends. The CDR3 is 12 amino acids. Separation from the roughly 670-subject first cohort characterized the 120-subject validation cohort, to which the donors belonged. Sequencing was carried out using PBMCs. This TCR derives from a young woman in good health and CMV-seronegative. This chain connects TRBV30 to TRBJ1-1, with no clear D. The CDR3: CAWSRANTEAFF. CDR3 bases: TGTGCCTGGAGTCGAGCAAACACTGAAGCTTTCTTT.